A single sample is the source of the 21 T cell receptor beta chains below, sequenced in a study of OX40 agonist ivuxolimab in advanced cancers. This table comes from immunoSEQ multiplex PCR, and its TCRdb copy is limited to in-frame clones, with some not included. The repertoire holds 150,000 to 190,000 clones, with approximately 94% as singletons. The material sequenced was CD4+ or CD8+ T cells sorted from blood, taken in a trial of the OX40 agonist ivuxolimab. Receptors were obtained from an adult with an advanced solid tumor such as melanoma, head and neck, liver or kidney cancer.

This sequence joins TRBV10-3 and TRBJ2-7; TRBD2 matches 12 bases. The V gene end was trimmed by 7 bases and the J gene end by 7 bases; junction bases not matched to a gene: 11. There are 15 residues in the CDR3. CDR1 is ENHRY and CDR2 is SYGVKD in the germline V gene. The CDR3 region has the DNA TGTGCCATCACTCAAGGACTAGCGGGAACGCGGGAGCAGTACTTC. Translating gives CAITQGLAGTREQYF.

V and J are TRBV7-8 and TRBJ1-5; no clear D. Germline V CDR1 and CDR2: SGHVS, FQNEAQ. The length of the CDR3 is 16 residues. Trimming took off 5 bases at V and 2 bases at J, with 16 bases between the two ends. The CDR3 reads CASSARRVWGNQPQHF. CDR3 bases: TGTGCCAGCAGCGCCCGTAGGGTGTGGGGCAATCAGCCCCAGCATTTT.

V is TRBV28 and J is TRBJ1-5; D gene uncertain. Germline values: CDR1 MDHEN, CDR2 SYDVKM. This CDR3 is 13 amino acids long. V lost 5 bases and J lost 0, with 5 bases in between. The CDR3 DNA is TGTGCCAGCAGTCCCTATAGCAATCAGCCCCAGCATTTT. It is translated as CASSPYSNQPQHF.

This chain joins TRBV29-1 and TRBJ2-1, with 12 positions matching TRBD1. Trimming took 7 bases from V and 2 from J; bases not matched to a gene: 15. Germline V lookup: CDR1 SQVTM, CDR2 ANQGSEA. The CDR3 is 18 residues long. CDR3 sequence (DNA): TGCAGCGCTAAATACCCGGCCGGGACAGGGGGCACCTACAATGAGCAGTTCTTC. This translates into CSAKYPAGTGGTYNEQFF.

The chain employs TRBV5-1 and TRBJ2-7, with TRBD2 identical over 11 bases. V lost 4 bases, J lost 6 bases, and 6 bases stayed unmatched. The germline gives CDR1 SGHRS, CDR2 YFSETQ. The CDR3 extends over 14 amino acids. As DNA, the CDR3 is TGCGCCAGCAGCATACTAGCGGGAGAGGGCGAGCAGTACTTC. It translates to CASSILAGEGEQYF.

This chain links TRBV2 with TRBJ2-2, with D perhaps TRBD2 (5 bases). Germline V gives CDR1 SNHLY, CDR2 FYNNEI. The germline V and J ends were trimmed by 7 bases and 2 bases, with 17 bases remaining between them. CDR3 length equals 16 residues. CDR3 residues: CASNLGVATNTGELFF. CDR3 nucleotides: TGTGCCAGCAACCTCGGGGTAGCGACCAACACCGGGGAGCTGTTTTTT.

The chain couples TRBV19 to TRBJ2-7; no definite D call. The germline V and J ends were trimmed by 4 bases and 2 bases, with 9 bases remaining between them. The germline CDR1 and CDR2 sequences are LNHDA and SQIVND (reference sequence). The CDR3 runs 13 residues. The CDR3 nucleotides read TGTGCCAGTAGTACTGGGAACCCCTACGAGCAGTACTTC. This encodes CASSTGNPYEQYF.

This sequence joins TRBV7-9 and TRBJ2-5; D may be TRBD2 (6 bases). The CDR3 runs to 16 residues. Germline CDR1 is SEHNR and CDR2 is FQNEAQ (reference sequence). The V end lost 5 bases, the J end lost 3 bases, and 19 bases lay between the germline ends. CDR3 in DNA: TGTGCCAGCAGCGTCCTTCTAGGGACTGACGAAGAGACCCAGTACTTC. Its protein product is CASSVLLGTDEETQYF.

The chain recombines TRBV6-1 with TRBJ1-5; 9 bases match TRBD1. Germline assignment: CDR1 MNHNS and CDR2 SASEGT. The CDR3 runs 15 residues. V trimming: 5 bases; J trimming: 1 base; junction bases outside the gene matches: 3. This chain's CDR3 is CASSRGQGSNQPQHF. CDR3 DNA sequence: TGTGCCAGCAGTCGGGGACAGGGAAGCAATCAGCCCCAGCATTTT.

The V and J genes are TRBV4-1 and TRBJ1-6; 7 nucleotides align to TRBD1. CDR1 MGHRA and CDR2 YSYEKL come from the germline V gene. J gave up 7 bases and V 4 bases, and 7 bases lay outside the gene matches. The CDR3 sequence is 15 residues long. The CDR3 DNA is TGCGCCAGCAGCCTACAGGGGCTGGGGAATTCACCCCTCCACTTT. It codes for CASSLQGLGNSPLHF.

The V call is TRBV6-1, the J call TRBJ1-2, with D possibly matching TRBD1 (6 bases). Deletions cut 0 bases from V and 0 bases from J, with 14 bases between. This CDR3 spans 17 amino acids. Germline V lookup: CDR1 MNHNS, CDR2 SASEGT. The CDR3 bases are TGTGCCAGCAGTGAAGCGCTTCAGGGGACGACTAACTATGGCTACACCTTC. Its translation: CASSEALQGTTNYGYTF.

The rearrangement joins TRBV6-1 to TRBJ1-1, with TRBD1 matching over 8 bases. Germline V lookup: CDR1 MNHNS, CDR2 SASEGT. Germline trimming cut 4 bases from V and 0 bases from J; bases unmatched to any gene: 4. The CDR3 has 15 amino acids. CDR3 loop: CASSAGQGLNTEAFF. DNA of the CDR3: TGTGCCAGCAGTGCTGGACAGGGATTGAACACTGAAGCTTTCTTT.

Only a few counts were recorded for this clone. The CDR3 DNA follows: TGTGCCAGAAGCACCTTGAAGGGACATGGCTACACCTTC. Its translation is CARSTLKGHGYTF. The chain has TRBV5-3 and TRBJ1-2; possible D gene TRBD1, 5 bases. TRBV5-3 is marked as an open reading frame, function uncertain. Trimming removed 4 bases from V and 6 bases from J, with 13 bases in between. The CDR3 extends over 13 amino acids.

The chain joins TRBV9 to TRBJ1-2; D remains ambiguous. In germline, CDR1 is SGDLS, CDR2 YYNGEE. This CDR3 is 12 amino acids long. V shed 0 bases and J shed 0 bases, with 0 bases lying between them. CDR3 sequence: CASSVANYGYTF. CDR3 coding DNA: TGTGCCAGCAGCGTAGCTAACTATGGCTACACCTTC.

The chain has TRBV7-2 and TRBJ2-7; D is undetermined. The V gene's germline CDR1 is SGHTA and CDR2 FQGNSA. Trimming cost V 1 base and J 2 bases, with 12 bases left between them. The CDR3 length is 15 residues. CDR3 sequence reads: CASSLVRRQTYEQYF. For the CDR3, the DNA is TGTGCCAGCAGCTTAGTGAGGAGACAAACCTACGAGCAGTACTTC.

CDR3 DNA sequence: TGTGCCAGCATCGGGGGGCGCATAGGGGATACGCAGTATTTT. This gives the protein CASIGGRIGDTQYF. The rearrangement links TRBV14 to TRBJ2-3; tentative D call: TRBD2 (7 bases). Germline CDR1 is SGHDN and CDR2 is FVKESK. Between the trimmed V and J ends, which lost 7 bases and 6 bases, there was a span of 17 bases. This CDR3 region has 14 residues.

This chain joins TRBV10-3 and TRBJ2-1; 8 bases agree with TRBD2. This CDR3 contains 16 residues. Per germline, CDR1 ENHRY and CDR2 SYGVKD. V was pared by 4 bases and J by 9 bases, with 14 bases of the junction left unmatched. CDR3 amino acids: CAISVAGGTRYGEQFF. Written as DNA, the CDR3 is TGTGCCATCAGTGTAGCCGGCGGGACTAGGTATGGTGAGCAGTTCTTC.

V usage is TRBV5-1 and J usage is TRBJ1-2; tentative D call: TRBD1 (5 bases). CDR1 SGHRS and CDR2 YFSETQ come from the germline V gene. The CDR3 is 15 amino acids. V was cut by 4 bases and J by 8 bases, with 21 bases left in between. Here the CDR3 DNA reads TGCGCCAGCAGCCCTAGGACACGTCCTCCATGGGGCTACACCTTC. This codes for CASSPRTRPPWGYTF.

The chain is built from TRBV4-3 and TRBJ1-2; the D is unclear. CDR1 and CDR2 from the germline V gene are LGHNA and YSLEER. The CDR3 is made up of 13 amino acids. V shed 2 bases and J shed 8 bases, with 12 bases lying between them. CDR3 DNA sequence: TGCGCCAGCAGCCAACGGCAAGGGTACGGCTACACCTTC. It specifies CASSQRQGYGYTF.

V usage is TRBV19 and J usage is TRBJ2-6; D is unresolved. The CDR3 sequence is 13 residues long. The V gene's germline CDR1 is LNHDA and CDR2 SQIVND (reference sequence). Trimming removed 10 bases at V and 2 bases at J, with 9 bases between. DNA for the CDR3: TGTGCCACGGTTGGGACTGGGGCCAACGTCCTGACTTTC. Residues: CATVGTGANVLTF.

This clone was seen a single time. The rearrangement links TRBV27 to TRBJ1-6; no definite D call. The CDR3 has 14 residues. The germline V and J ends were trimmed by 2 bases and 3 bases, with 5 bases remaining between them. Germline V gene sequence: CDR1 MNHEY, CDR2 SMNVEV (reference sequence). This CDR3 reads CASSLADYNSPLHF. CDR3 nucleotide sequence: TGTGCCAGCAGTTTAGCAGACTATAATTCACCCCTCCACTTT.